The 30 T cell receptor beta chains presented below share a single source sample, sequenced in a study of shared clonotypes between healthy human individuals (dated by TCRdb to 2018 to 2021). The library was produced with the immunoSEQ multiplex PCR assay. Imported from immuneACCESS, the table was reduced by TCRdb to in-frame sequences with V and J called. These copies leave out some clones; in studies compared against another copy, an unresolved V gene accounts for under half, and the cause of the remainder is not known. Across this sample there are 2 million to 2.5 million clones, with almost 96% seen only once. 0.13% of the sample rests with the top ten. The sequenced sample consisted of naive CD4+ T cells sorted from blood. The cell subset or site tag for this specimen amounts to: CD45RA+ positively selected. The receptors were gathered from a man aged 18 to 29 in good health.

The chain couples TRBV10-2 to TRBJ2-7; tentative D call: TRBD2 (6 bases). Per the germline V gene, CDR1 is WSHSY and CDR2 is SAAADI. The CDR3 sequence is 13 residues long. V lost 7 bases to trimming and J lost 0 bases, with 10 bases between them. The CDR3 spells CASNAGPSYEQYF. The CDR3 DNA sequence: TGCGCCAGCAACGCGGGACCCTCCTACGAGCAGTACTTC.

This sequence joins TRBV30 and TRBJ2-5, with TRBD2 as a possible D gene (5 bases). This CDR3 has 17 residues. V gave up 0 bases and J gave up 2 bases, with 19 bases separating them. Germline loops: CDR1 GTSNPN, CDR2 SVGIG (reference sequence). This chain's CDR3 is CAWSVRLAVGSQETQYF. The DNA for the CDR3 is TGTGCCTGGAGTGTACGGCTAGCAGTAGGGTCACAAGAGACCCAGTACTTC.

The V gene is TRBV7-9, the J gene TRBJ2-5, with TRBD2 identical over 7 bases. CDR1 is SEHNR and CDR2 is FQNEAQ in the germline V gene (reference sequence). This CDR3 spans 14 amino acids. J gave up 1 base and V 3 bases, and 2 bases lay outside the gene matches. CDR3 in amino acids: CASSFSSGQETQYF. Here the CDR3 DNA reads TGTGCCAGCAGCTTCTCTAGCGGCCAAGAGACCCAGTACTTC.

The chain uses TRBV2 and TRBJ2-5; D gene unclear. Between the trimmed V and J ends, which lost 4 bases and 3 bases, there was a span of 6 bases. This CDR3 has 12 residues. Germline lookup yields CDR1 SNHLY and CDR2 FYNNEI. The CDR3 sequence is CASSANEETQYF. CDR3 nucleotide sequence: TGTGCCAGCAGTGCCAATGAAGAGACCCAGTACTTC.

The V gene is TRBV10-3, the J gene TRBJ1-3; D call uncertain. V was pared by 7 bases and J by 1 base, with 20 bases between. There are 17 residues in the CDR3. Germline CDR1 is ENHRY and CDR2 is SYGVKD. The CDR3 bases are TGTGCCATCACGAGGAGTCTACCCTATTCTTCTGGAAACACCATATATTTT. Translated: CAITRSLPYSSGNTIYF.

The rearrangement uses TRBV27 and TRBJ2-5, with 9 bases lining up with TRBD2. The CDR3 length is 14 residues. The V and J ends lost 5 bases and 1 base, in that order; junction bases with no gene match: 2. Germline loops: CDR1 MNHEY, CDR2 SMNVEV (reference sequence). The CDR3 protein is CASSTLAGQETQYF. The DNA of the CDR3 is TGTGCCAGCAGTACACTAGCGGGCCAAGAGACCCAGTACTTC.

The chain combines TRBV7-3 with TRBJ2-3; no definite D call. The CDR3 spans 14 residues. V was shortened by 2 bases and J by 2 bases, with 8 bases between the two germline ends. CDR1 and CDR2 from the germline V gene are SGHTA and FQGTGA. CDR3 bases: TGTGCCAGCAGCTTAGGGCCAAACACAGATACGCAGTATTTT. Encoded protein: CASSLGPNTDTQYF.

The chain combines TRBV27 with TRBJ2-3, with D possibly matching TRBD2 (5 bases). V was cut by 8 bases and J by 4 bases, with 13 bases left in between. The CDR3 sequence is 13 residues long. The germline V gene has CDR1 MNHEY and CDR2 SMNVEV (reference sequence). The CDR3 DNA reads TGTGCCAGCGGCCCAGAGAGGGCAGATACGCAGTATTTT. As protein: CASGPERADTQYF.

The CDR3 DNA reads as TGTGCCAGCAGTTTATCCACGGCTCAGACCCAGTACTTC. Its protein product is CASSLSTAQTQYF. The V gene is TRBV28, the J gene TRBJ2-5; no definite D call. The CDR3 spans 13 residues. Germline CDR1 MDHEN, CDR2 SYDVKM. Trimming stripped 1 base from V and 6 bases from J, with 9 bases between.

The chain is built from TRBV7-9 and TRBJ1-1, with TRBD1 matching 7 bases. This CDR3 is built from 15 residues. Per the germline V gene, CDR1 is SEHNR and CDR2 is FQNEAQ (reference sequence). J gave up 5 bases and V 2 bases, and 8 bases lay outside the gene matches. The CDR3 DNA reads as TGTGCCAGCAGCTTAACCGCCAGGGGGGGAACTGAAGCTTTCTTT. Protein sequence: CASSLTARGGTEAFF. Full variable domain (rest looked up from reference TRBV7-9 and TRBJ1-1): DTGVSQNPRHKITKRGQNVTFRCDPISEHNRLYWYRQTLGQGPEFLTYFQNEAQLEKSRLLSDRFSAERPKGSFSTLEIQRTEQGDSAMYLCASSLTARGGTEAFFGQGTRLTVV.

The chain joins TRBV2 to TRBJ1-5, with D hard to call. Trimming removed 5 bases from V and 1 base from J, with 12 bases in between. Looked up from germline, CDR1 is SNHLY and CDR2 is FYNNEI. The CDR3 has 15 residues. The CDR3 bases are TGTGCCAGCAGTCACAACAGTATAAGCAATCAGCCCCAGCATTTT. It specifies CASSHNSISNQPQHF.

The sample holds one count of this clone. J is TRBJ2-1 and V is TRBV5-1; 7 bases agree with TRBD2. Germline assignment: CDR1 SGHRS and CDR2 YFSETQ. Trimming took 2 bases from V and 0 from J; bases not matched to a gene: 2. This CDR3 comprises 15 residues. This chain's CDR3 is CASSFGTNSYNEQFF. CDR3 coding DNA: TGCGCCAGCAGCTTTGGGACTAACTCCTACAATGAGCAGTTCTTC.

This chain joins TRBV28 and TRBJ1-2, with 11 nucleotides matching TRBD1. The CDR3 loop spans 18 amino acids. Germline loops: CDR1 MDHEN, CDR2 SYDVKM. J was trimmed by 4 bases and V by 5 bases; bases with no gene match: 15. CDR3 protein: CASSLSGTGGLSPYGYTF. As DNA, the CDR3 is TGTGCCAGCAGTCTCTCCGGGACAGGGGGACTTTCTCCCTATGGCTACACCTTC.

Turning to this clone: Different DNA sequences within this sample yield the same CDR3. The chain couples TRBV5-1 to TRBJ2-1; 11 bases line up with TRBD2. The CDR3 totals 15 residues. In germline, CDR1 is SGHRS, CDR2 YFSETQ. Trimming cost V 2 bases and J 6 bases; bases outside gene matches: 4. CDR3 in amino acids: CASSLLAGAANEQFF. The DNA of the CDR3 is TGCGCCAGCAGCTTACTAGCGGGAGCCGCCAATGAGCAGTTCTTC.

This chain links TRBV5-1 with TRBJ1-2; a possible D gene is TRBD1 (5 bases). Trimming cost V 0 bases and J 9 bases, with 18 bases left between them. CDR3 length: 15 amino acids. The V gene's germline CDR1 is SGHRS and CDR2 YFSETQ. Here the CDR3 DNA reads TGCGCCAGCAGCTTGGTTCAGGGTGTTATGGTTCGCTACACCTTC. This sequence encodes CASSLVQGVMVRYTF.

This chain links TRBV9 with TRBJ2-2; 8 bases fit TRBD2. V shed 0 bases, J shed 4 bases, and the junction held 2 bases outside the gene matches. This CDR3 has 15 amino acids. CDR1 is SGDLS, CDR2 YYNGEE, per germline. The CDR3 region has the DNA TGTGCCAGCAGCGTAGGACTAGCGTCCACCGGGGAGCTGTTTTTT. Translated, it gives CASSVGLASTGELFF. The variable domain in full, completed from reference TRBV9 and TRBJ2-2, reads DSGVTQTPKHLITATGQRVTLRCSPRSGDLSVYWYQQSLDQGLQFLIQYYNGEERAKGNILERFSAQQFPDLHSELNLSSLELGDSALYFCASSVGLASTGELFFGEGSRLTVL.

The chain recombines TRBV7-2 with TRBJ1-2; 7 bases fit TRBD1. Germline V CDR1 and CDR2: SGHTA, FQGNSA. The J segment lost 2 bases and the V segment lost 5 bases, leaving 8 bases of the junction unmatched. This CDR3 spans 15 amino acids. This chain's CDR3 is CASSQGTAWNYGYTF. CDR3 DNA: TGTGCCAGCAGCCAAGGGACAGCTTGGAACTATGGCTACACCTTC.

J is TRBJ2-1 and V is TRBV30, with D maybe TRBD2 (5 bases). The CDR3 totals 14 residues. V shed 2 bases and J shed 8 bases, with 16 bases lying between them. CDR1 and CDR2 from the germline V gene are GTSNPN and SVGIG (reference sequence). This chain's CDR3 is CAWSSGVDVHEQFF. The CDR3 bases are TGTGCCTGGAGTTCCGGGGTAGACGTCCATGAGCAGTTCTTC.

This clone was seen a single time. This sequence joins TRBV4-3 and TRBJ1-2; D ambiguous. In germline, CDR1 is LGHNA, CDR2 YSLEER. The CDR3 has 13 amino acids. The V and J ends lost 5 bases and 2 bases respectively, with 9 bases between them. The CDR3 nucleotides are TGCGCCAGCAGCTTCGCCGAGAACTATGGCTACACCTTC. Protein: CASSFAENYGYTF.

Regarding this clone: Other DNA sequences of this sample code for an identical CDR3. The chain is built from TRBV5-1 and TRBJ1-5; tentative D call: TRBD1 (5 bases). The V gene's germline CDR1 is SGHRS and CDR2 YFSETQ. V shed 7 bases and J shed 1 base, with 15 bases lying between them. The CDR3 runs to 15 residues. This CDR3 reads CASSSVGGSNQPQHF. The CDR3 DNA sequence: TGCGCCAGCTCCTCGGTGGGGGGGAGCAATCAGCCCCAGCATTTT. Using reference TRBV5-1 and TRBJ1-5 for the parts outside the CDR3, the full variable domain is KAGVTQTPRYLIKTRGQQVTLSCSPISGHRSVSWYQQTPGQGLQFLFEYFSETQRNKGNFPGRFSGRQFSNSRSEMNVSTLELGDSALYLCASSSVGGSNQPQHFGDGTRLSIL.

The chain links TRBV19 to TRBJ1-4; D is uncertain. This CDR3 contains 15 residues. Germline V lookup: CDR1 LNHDA, CDR2 SQIVND (reference sequence). Trimming left V 3 bases short and J 0 bases short, with 8 bases between. CDR3 residues: CASSILAATNEKLFF. As DNA, the CDR3 is TGTGCCAGTAGTATTTTGGCAGCAACTAATGAAAAACTGTTTTTT. The full variable domain, its missing parts supplied by reference TRBV19 and TRBJ1-4, is DGGITQSPKYLFRKEGQNVTLSCEQNLNHDAMYWYRQDPGQGLRLIYYSQIVNDFQKGDIAEGYSVSREKKESFPLTVTSAQKNPTAFYLCASSILAATNEKLFFGSGTQLSVL.

This chain uses TRBV5-6 with TRBJ2-7; possible D gene TRBD1, 6 bases. The CDR3 runs to 14 residues. The V gene's germline CDR1 is SGHDT and CDR2 YYEEEE. V was trimmed by 4 bases and J by 2 bases, leaving 13 bases between them. The CDR3: CASSPGQITYEQYF. CDR3 coding DNA: TGTGCCAGCAGCCCTGGACAGATAACCTACGAGCAGTACTTC.

The rearrangement uses TRBV9 and TRBJ2-7; D possibly corresponds to TRBD1 (6 bases). Trimming removed 2 bases at V and 0 bases at J, with 12 bases between. There are 15 residues in the CDR3. In germline, CDR1 is SGDLS, CDR2 YYNGEE. The CDR3 DNA sequence: TGTGCCAGCAGCGTCGCAGGGGTTCCCTCCTACGAGCAGTACTTC. Translated, it gives CASSVAGVPSYEQYF.

The rearrangement uses TRBV5-1 and TRBJ2-3; D is ambiguous. Per germline, CDR1 SGHRS and CDR2 YFSETQ. With 0 bases removed from V and 5 bases from J, the gap between germline ends came to 19 bases. CDR3 length: 17 residues. The CDR3, as DNA: TGCGCCAGCAGCTTGGAAAGGGCACGAACACCAGAAGATACGCAGTATTTT. This gives the protein CASSLERARTPEDTQYF. Drawing the rest from reference TRBV5-1 and TRBJ2-3, the complete variable domain is KAGVTQTPRYLIKTRGQQVTLSCSPISGHRSVSWYQQTPGQGLQFLFEYFSETQRNKGNFPGRFSGRQFSNSRSEMNVSTLELGDSALYLCASSLERARTPEDTQYFGPGTRLTVL.

J is TRBJ2-7 and V is TRBV30; D could derive from TRBD1 or TRBD2 (5 bases each). Germline V gives CDR1 GTSNPN, CDR2 SVGIG (reference sequence). The CDR3 consists of 13 residues. Between the trimmed V and J ends, which lost 8 bases and 4 bases, there was a span of 18 bases. The CDR3 region is CAGGGRVNYEQYF. CDR3 sequence (DNA): TGTGCCGGGGGTGGCAGGGTCAATTACGAGCAGTACTTC.

The genes are TRBV5-6 and TRBJ2-1; the match to TRBD2 covers 9 bases. CDR1 and CDR2 (germline): SGHDT, YYEEEE. Trimming cost V 2 bases and J 9 bases; bases outside gene matches: 3. The CDR3 totals 13 residues. Written as DNA, the CDR3 is TGTGCCAGCAGCTTAAGCGGGGGGACTGAGCAGTTCTTC. As protein: CASSLSGGTEQFF.

This chain joins TRBV2 and TRBJ2-3; D gene unclear. Deletions cut 3 bases from V and 6 bases from J, with 7 bases between. CDR1 and CDR2 (germline): SNHLY, FYNNEI. The CDR3 spans 12 residues. In DNA, the CDR3 is TGTGCCAGCAGTGACGACTCGGATACGCAGTATTTT. It is translated as CASSDDSDTQYF. Together with reference TRBV2 and TRBJ2-3, the CDR3 gives the full variable domain: EPEVTQTPSHQVTQMGQEVILRCVPISNHLYFYWYRQILGQKVEFLVSFYNNEISEKSEIFDDQFSVERPDGSNFTLKIRSTKLEDSAMYFCASSDDSDTQYFGPGTRLTVL.

The J gene is TRBJ2-2, the V gene TRBV11-3; D is unresolved. CDR1 and CDR2 (germline): SGHNT, YENEEA. V was pared by 5 bases and J by 3 bases, with 10 bases between. This CDR3 has 14 residues. In DNA, the CDR3 is TGTGCCAGCAGCCGGACCACCGACACCGGGGAGCTGTTTTTT. Translating it yields CASSRTTDTGELFF.

This chain joins TRBV11-2 and TRBJ2-5; tentative D call: TRBD1 (5 bases). The J call may be incorrect, as the DNA end agrees better with TRBJ2-7. Per the germline V gene, CDR1 is SGHAT and CDR2 is FQNNGV. This CDR3 is 12 amino acids long. CDR3 protein: CASSRLTGEQYF. In DNA, the CDR3 is TGTGCCAGCAGCCGACTTACAGGCGAGCAGTACTTC.

Concerning this clone: Other DNA sequences in this sample translate to the same CDR3. V and J are TRBV7-9 and TRBJ1-1, with a weak D call TRBD1 (6 bases). V gave up 5 bases and J gave up 1 base, with 11 bases separating them. CDR3 length: 14 amino acids. The germline V gene encodes CDR1 SEHNR and CDR2 FQNEAQ (reference sequence). CDR3 sequence (DNA): TGTGCCAGCAGCCCCTGGACAGAGAACACTGAAGCTTTCTTT. As protein: CASSPWTENTEAFF.